The T cell receptor beta chain under discussion was sequenced for a study of blood T cell repertoires in COVID-19. Study context: T cells, B-cell-depleted T cells, or PBMCs supplied cDNA or gDNA.

Trimming pared 2 bases from V and 0 bases from J, leaving 11 bases between. This CDR3 comprises 15 residues. The germline gives CDR1 SGHKS, CDR2 YYEKEE (reference sequence). The recovered donors of Cohort 3 showed two negative PCRs, clearance, or symptom resolution. Profiled with immunoSEQ multiplex PCR; TCRdb holds only in-frame clones, not every one. The table lists 170,000 or so clones, around 87% of them singletons. The source is a woman aged 45-59 years who had recovered from COVID-19. The sequenced sample consisted of PBMCs or T cells enriched from blood (not recorded which). The V and J genes are TRBV5-5 and TRBJ1-1; tentatively, D is TRBD1 (5 bases). The CDR3 loop is CASSFRQGLNTEAFF. The CDR3 nucleotides read TGTGCCAGCAGCTTCAGGCAGGGCCTGAACACTGAAGCTTTCTTT. The variable domain in full, with the rest retrieved from reference TRBV5-5 and TRBJ1-1, is DAGVTQSPTHLIKTRGQQVTLRCSPISGHKSVSWYQQVLGQGPQFIFQYYEKEERGRGNFPDRFSARQFPNYSSELNVNALLLGDSALYLCASSFRQGLNTEAFFGQGTRLTVV.